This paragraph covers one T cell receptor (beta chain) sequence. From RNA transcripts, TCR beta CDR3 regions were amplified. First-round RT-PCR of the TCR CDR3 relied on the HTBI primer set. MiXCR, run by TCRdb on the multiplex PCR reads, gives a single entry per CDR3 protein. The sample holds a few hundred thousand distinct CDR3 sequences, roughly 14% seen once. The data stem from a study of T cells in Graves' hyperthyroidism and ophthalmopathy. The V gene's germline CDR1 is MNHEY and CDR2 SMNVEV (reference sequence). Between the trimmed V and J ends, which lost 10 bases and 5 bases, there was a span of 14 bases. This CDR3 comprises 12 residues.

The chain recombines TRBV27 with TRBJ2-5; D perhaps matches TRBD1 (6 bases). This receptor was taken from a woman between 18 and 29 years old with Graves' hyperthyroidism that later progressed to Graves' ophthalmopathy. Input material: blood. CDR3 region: CATPPGAETQYF. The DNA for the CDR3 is TGTGCCACCCCCCCAGGGGCCGAGACCCAGTACTTC.